A single sample gave rise to the 20 T cell receptor beta chains below, sequenced in a study of beta chain features in type 1 diabetes. Every bit of the isolated RNA underwent reverse transcription, so sequencing read expressed TCRB transcripts. TCRdb's table, derived via immunoSEQ multiplex PCR, lists solely in-frame clones and lacks some. The sample has over 500,000 clones, roughly a sixth seen once. Sequencing was carried out using naive CD4+ T cells from blood. These receptors all come from a man aged 18 to 29 in good health.

The sample holds a few counts of this clone. This chain links TRBV5-4 with TRBJ1-1; 7 bases align to TRBD1. Germline V CDR1 and CDR2: SGHNT, YYREEE (reference sequence). V trimming: 3 bases; J trimming: 0 bases; junction bases outside the gene matches: 8. CDR3 length: 16 residues. CDR3 sequence: CASSYPTQGLNTEAFF. CDR3 nucleotide sequence: TGTGCCAGCAGCTACCCTACACAGGGGTTGAACACTGAAGCTTTCTTT.

This sequence joins TRBV27 and TRBJ1-2; TRBD1 aligns across 7 bases. Germline trimming cut 1 base from V and 0 bases from J; bases unmatched to any gene: 5. This CDR3 comprises 16 residues. Per germline, CDR1 MNHEY and CDR2 SMNVEV (reference sequence). The CDR3 nucleotides are TGTGCCAGCAGTTTATGGGGGACAGCCTCTAACTATGGCTACACCTTC. This encodes CASSLWGTASNYGYTF.

This clone was found a few times. The CDR3: CASSPPGLAGKGETQYF. CDR3 nucleotides: TGTGCCAGCAGCCCACCGGGACTAGCGGGAAAGGGAGAGACCCAGTACTTC. This sequence joins TRBV7-2 and TRBJ2-5; 13 bases line up with TRBD2. Germline V gene lookup returns CDR1 SGHTA and CDR2 FQGNSA. There are 17 residues in the CDR3. V shed 5 bases and J 4 bases; nucleotides not matched to a gene: 10.

This clone was seen only a few times. In DNA, the CDR3 is TGTGCCAGCAGTACCAGGGGACAGGGGGCTTACAATGAGCAGTTCTTC. Protein product: CASSTRGQGAYNEQFF. The chain employs TRBV25-1 and TRBJ2-1; 12 bases are shared with TRBD1. This CDR3 is 16 amino acids long. CDR1 is MGHDK, CDR2 SYGVNS, per germline. Trimming cost V 5 bases and J 4 bases; bases outside gene matches: 6. The whole variable domain, filled in from reference TRBV25-1 and TRBJ2-1, reads EADIYQTPRYLVIGTGKKITLECSQTMGHDKMYWYQQDPGMELHLIHYSYGVNSTEKGDLSSESTVSRIRTEHFPLTLESARPSHTSQYLCASSTRGQGAYNEQFFGPGTRLTVL.

This clone was observed a handful of times. The chain couples TRBV25-1 to TRBJ2-7, with D unclear. The CDR3 is made up of 11 amino acids. Germline CDR1 MGHDK, CDR2 SYGVNS. With 7 bases removed from V and 4 bases from J, the gap between germline ends came to 8 bases. As DNA, the CDR3 is TGTGCCAGCACCTCTCTGTACGAGCAGTACTTC. Translated: CASTSLYEQYF.

The V and J genes are TRBV6-1 and TRBJ2-1, with D perhaps TRBD1 (6 bases). From germline, CDR1 is MNHNS and CDR2 SASEGT. Trimming left V 6 bases short and J 7 bases short, with 22 bases between. CDR3 length: 16 residues. The CDR3: CASREQGRIGVNEQFF. CDR3 nucleotide sequence: TGTGCCAGCAGAGAACAGGGTAGAATTGGGGTTAATGAGCAGTTCTTC.

This chain connects TRBV11-2 to TRBJ1-1, with D tentatively TRBD1 (5 bases). The CDR3 consists of 14 residues. CDR1 is SGHAT, CDR2 FQNNGV, per germline. V was trimmed by 3 bases and J by 1 base, leaving 9 bases between them. The chain's CDR3 is CASSFVGGNTEAFF. The DNA for the CDR3 is TGTGCCAGCAGCTTTGTCGGGGGGAACACTGAAGCTTTCTTT.

This clone was picked up a small number of times. This chain links TRBV11-1 with TRBJ2-5; D is ambiguous. This CDR3 contains 13 residues. CDR1 is SGHAT and CDR2 is FQDESV in the germline V gene (reference sequence). Trimming cost V 3 bases and J 5 bases, with 10 bases left between them. The CDR3, as DNA: TGTGCCAGCAGCTTGCGATGGACGGAGACCCAGTACTTC. Protein sequence: CASSLRWTETQYF. Filled out from reference TRBV11-1 and TRBJ2-5, the complete variable domain reads EAEVAQSPRYKITEKSQAVAFWCDPISGHATLYWYRQILGQGPELLVQFQDESVVDDSQLPKDRFSAERLKGVDSTLKIQPAELGDSAMYLCASSLRWTETQYFGPGTRLLVL.

This chain connects TRBV5-4 to TRBJ2-5, with 7 positions matching TRBD1. CDR3 size: 14 residues. The trim removed 4 bases at V and 2 bases at J, leaving 5 bases unmatched. CDR1 and CDR2 from the germline V gene are SGHNT and YYREEE (reference sequence). The CDR3 region is CASSLGQRQETQYF. Here the CDR3 DNA reads TGTGCCAGCAGCCTGGGACAGAGGCAAGAGACCCAGTACTTC. Based on the CDR3 plus reference TRBV5-4 and TRBJ2-5, the full variable domain is ETGVTQSPTHLIKTRGQQVTLRCSSQSGHNTVSWYQQALGQGPQFIFQYYREEENGRGNFPPRFSGLQFPNYSSELNVNALELDDSALYLCASSLGQRQETQYFGPGTRLLVL.

The chain combines TRBV4-3 with TRBJ1-2; the D gene is possibly TRBD1 (6 bases). Germline CDR1 LGHNA, CDR2 YSLEER. With 6 bases removed from V and 3 bases from J, the gap between germline ends came to 17 bases. The CDR3 is 15 residues long. The CDR3 spells CASSLVRTVDYGYTF. The CDR3 DNA sequence: TGCGCCAGCAGTTTGGTGAGGACAGTAGACTATGGCTACACCTTC.

This chain uses TRBV10-3 with TRBJ2-1; TRBD2 matches 15 bases. Germline lookup yields CDR1 ENHRY and CDR2 SYGVKD. The CDR3 extends over 14 amino acids. Trimming removed 7 bases from V and 9 bases from J; junction bases left unmatched: 4. CDR3 sequence: CAITGLAGGAEQFF. DNA for the CDR3: TGTGCCATCACTGGACTAGCGGGGGGGGCTGAGCAGTTCTTC.

The chain combines TRBV5-1 with TRBJ1-5; TRBD1 aligns across 11 bases. V dropped 4 bases and J dropped 7; count of bases not matched to a gene: 10. CDR3 length: 16 residues. Germline V gene data show CDR1 as SGHRS and CDR2 as YFSETQ. The DNA of the CDR3 is TGCGCCAGCAGCCCTCAAGGGACAGGGGGAATCCAGCCCCAGCATTTT. It translates to CASSPQGTGGIQPQHF.

The chain is built from TRBV11-1 and TRBJ1-1; the match to TRBD1 covers 8 bases. The germline gives CDR1 SGHAT, CDR2 FQDESV (reference sequence). With 5 bases clipped from V and 1 base from J, the junction kept 6 bases outside the gene matches. There are 15 residues in the CDR3. CDR3 in amino acids: CASSLGDRRNTEAFF. For the CDR3, the DNA is TGTGCCAGCAGCCTCGGGGACAGGCGGAACACTGAAGCTTTCTTT.

There are a few counts of this clone. The genes are TRBV9 and TRBJ2-4, with D possibly being TRBD1 (5 bases). This CDR3 is built from 16 residues. V lost 4 bases and J lost 2, with 16 bases in between. Germline V gives CDR1 SGDLS, CDR2 YYNGEE. DNA of the CDR3: TGTGCCAGCAGCCCCCCGGAGACAGAGTCCAAAAACATTCAGTACTTC. This sequence encodes CASSPPETESKNIQYF.

The gene calls are TRBV18 and TRBJ2-1; either TRBD1 or TRBD2 may fit D (5 bases each). The CDR3 runs 16 residues. V was trimmed by 4 bases and J by 0 bases, leaving 13 bases between them. Germline assignment: CDR1 KGHSH and CDR2 LQKENI. CDR3 amino acids: CASSQGTPSSYNEQFF. The CDR3 coding sequence is TGTGCCAGCTCACAGGGGACGCCCAGCTCCTACAATGAGCAGTTCTTC.

The rearrangement links TRBV27 to TRBJ2-7; no reliable D call. The CDR3 loop spans 10 amino acids. V shed 9 bases and J shed 3 bases, with 6 bases lying between them. The V gene's germline CDR1 is MNHEY and CDR2 SMNVEV (reference sequence). DNA of the CDR3: TGTGCCAGAAGAGTCTACGAGCAGTACTTC. It is translated as CARRVYEQYF.

The chain joins TRBV9 to TRBJ1-1, with a tentative D call TRBD1 (6 bases). The V end lost 5 bases, the J end lost 5 bases, and 13 bases lay between the germline ends. Germline assignment: CDR1 SGDLS and CDR2 YYNGEE. This CDR3 is 13 amino acids long. CDR3 loop: CASSTGFETEAFF. DNA for the CDR3: TGTGCCAGCAGTACAGGGTTTGAGACTGAAGCTTTCTTT.

This rearrangement joins TRBV9 to TRBJ2-3, with 7 bases fitting TRBD1. V was pared by 0 bases and J by 4 bases, with 11 bases of the junction left unmatched. CDR1 and CDR2 from the germline V gene are SGDLS and YYNGEE. The CDR3 is made up of 17 amino acids. The CDR3 loop is CASSVALVLQGADTQYF. The CDR3 DNA reads as TGTGCCAGCAGCGTAGCTCTAGTTCTCCAGGGGGCAGATACGCAGTATTTT.

This clone was seen a few times. This chain links TRBV30 with TRBJ2-7, with 10 nucleotides matching TRBD1. CDR1 GTSNPN and CDR2 SVGIG come from the germline V gene (reference sequence). V lost 2 bases, J lost 6 bases, and 4 bases stayed unmatched. The CDR3 contains 13 residues. In DNA form, the CDR3 reads TGTGCCTGGAGTCTCGGGACAGGGGTCGAGCAGTACTTC. Translating gives CAWSLGTGVEQYF.

The V gene is TRBV30, the J gene TRBJ1-6, with TRBD1 identical over 10 bases. The germline CDR1 and CDR2 sequences are GTSNPN and SVGIG (reference sequence). CDR3 length equals 13 residues. V was clipped by 6 bases and J by 10 bases; unmatched bases: 6. The CDR3 DNA reads as TGTGCCTGCTCCGGACAGGGGGAATCACCCCTCCACTTT. This translates into CACSGQGESPLHF.